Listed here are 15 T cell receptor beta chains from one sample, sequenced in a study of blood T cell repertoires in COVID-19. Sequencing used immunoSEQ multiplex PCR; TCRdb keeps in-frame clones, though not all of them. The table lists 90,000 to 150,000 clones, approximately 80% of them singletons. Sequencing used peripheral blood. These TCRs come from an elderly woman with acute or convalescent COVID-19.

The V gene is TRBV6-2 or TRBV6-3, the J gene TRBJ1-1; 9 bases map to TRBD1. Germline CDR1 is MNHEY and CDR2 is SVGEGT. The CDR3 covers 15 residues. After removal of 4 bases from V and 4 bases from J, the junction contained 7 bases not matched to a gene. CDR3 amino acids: CASSSDRGWVTEAFF. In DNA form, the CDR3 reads TGTGCCAGCAGTTCCGACAGGGGGTGGGTCACTGAAGCTTTCTTT.

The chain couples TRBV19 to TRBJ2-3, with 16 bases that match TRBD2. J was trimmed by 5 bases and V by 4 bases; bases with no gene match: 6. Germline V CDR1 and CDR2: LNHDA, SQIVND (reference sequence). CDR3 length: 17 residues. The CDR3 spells CASSRGLAGGQIDTQYF. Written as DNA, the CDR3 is TGTGCCAGTAGTAGGGGACTAGCGGGGGGGCAGATAGATACGCAGTATTTT.

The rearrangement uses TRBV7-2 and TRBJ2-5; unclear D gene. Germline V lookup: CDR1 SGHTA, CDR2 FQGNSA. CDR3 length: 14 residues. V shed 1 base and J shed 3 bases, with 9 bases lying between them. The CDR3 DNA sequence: TGTGCCAGCAGCTTAGAATGGGCCGAAGAGACCCAGTACTTC. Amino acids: CASSLEWAEETQYF.

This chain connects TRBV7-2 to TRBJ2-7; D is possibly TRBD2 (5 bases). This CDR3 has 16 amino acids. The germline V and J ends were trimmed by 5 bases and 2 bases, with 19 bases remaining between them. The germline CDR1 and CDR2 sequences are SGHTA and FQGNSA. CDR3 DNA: TGTGCCAGCAGCACCCGAGGGCCCCCCGAGGCCTACGAGCAGTACTTC. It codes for CASSTRGPPEAYEQYF.

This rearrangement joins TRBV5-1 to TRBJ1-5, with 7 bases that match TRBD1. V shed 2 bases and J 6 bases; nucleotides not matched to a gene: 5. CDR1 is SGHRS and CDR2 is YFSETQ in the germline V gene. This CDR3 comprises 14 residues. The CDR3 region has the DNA TGCGCCAGCAGCTTTTCAGGGGGTGGTCAGCCCCAGCATTTT. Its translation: CASSFSGGGQPQHF.

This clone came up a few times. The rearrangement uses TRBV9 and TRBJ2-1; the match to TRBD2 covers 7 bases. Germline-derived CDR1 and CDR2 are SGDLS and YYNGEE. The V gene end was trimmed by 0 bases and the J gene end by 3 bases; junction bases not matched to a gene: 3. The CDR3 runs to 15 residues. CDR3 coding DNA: TGTGCCAGCAGCGTAGATCTAGCGGTCTACAATGAGCAGTTCTTC. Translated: CASSVDLAVYNEQFF.

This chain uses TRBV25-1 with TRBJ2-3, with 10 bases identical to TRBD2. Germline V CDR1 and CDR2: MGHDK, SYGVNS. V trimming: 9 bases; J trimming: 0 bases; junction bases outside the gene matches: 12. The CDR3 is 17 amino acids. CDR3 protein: CASSLAGATASTDTQYF. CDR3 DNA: TGTGCCAGTTCGCTAGCGGGGGCCACAGCTAGCACAGATACGCAGTATTTT. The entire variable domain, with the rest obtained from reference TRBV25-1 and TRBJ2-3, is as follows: EADIYQTPRYLVIGTGKKITLECSQTMGHDKMYWYQQDPGMELHLIHYSYGVNSTEKGDLSSESTVSRIRTEHFPLTLESARPSHTSQYLCASSLAGATASTDTQYFGPGTRLTVL.

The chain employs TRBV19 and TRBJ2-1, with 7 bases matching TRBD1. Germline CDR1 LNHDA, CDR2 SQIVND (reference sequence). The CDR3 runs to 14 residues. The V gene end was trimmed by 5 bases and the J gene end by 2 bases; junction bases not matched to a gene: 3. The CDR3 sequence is CASSPGTAYNEQFF. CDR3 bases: TGTGCCAGTAGTCCGGGGACAGCCTACAATGAGCAGTTCTTC.

CDR3 loop: CASSPGGVPDTQYF. The CDR3 DNA sequence: TGCGCCAGCAGCCCCGGGGGGGTCCCAGATACGCAGTATTTT. The genes are TRBV4-1 and TRBJ2-3, with 8 bases fitting TRBD2. CDR1 MGHRA and CDR2 YSYEKL come from the germline V gene. The trim removed 4 bases at V and 4 bases at J, leaving 4 bases unmatched. The CDR3 has 14 residues.

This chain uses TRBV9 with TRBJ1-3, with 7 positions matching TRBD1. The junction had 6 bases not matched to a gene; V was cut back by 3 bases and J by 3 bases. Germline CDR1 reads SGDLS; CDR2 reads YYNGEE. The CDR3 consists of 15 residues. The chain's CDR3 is CASSAQGGFGNTIYF. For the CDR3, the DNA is TGTGCCAGCAGCGCCCAGGGGGGCTTTGGAAACACCATATATTTT.

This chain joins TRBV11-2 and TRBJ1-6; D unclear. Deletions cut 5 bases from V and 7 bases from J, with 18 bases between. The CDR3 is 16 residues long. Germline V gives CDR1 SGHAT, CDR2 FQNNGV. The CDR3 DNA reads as TGTGCCAGCAGCCCCCACATAATATCGGGGAATTCACCCCTCCACTTT. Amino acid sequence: CASSPHIISGNSPLHF.

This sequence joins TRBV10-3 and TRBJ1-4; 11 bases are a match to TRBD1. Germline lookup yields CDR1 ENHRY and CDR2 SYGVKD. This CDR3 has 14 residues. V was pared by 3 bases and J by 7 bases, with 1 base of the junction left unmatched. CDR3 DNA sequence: TGTGCCATCAGTGAAGGGACAGGGGGTGAAAAACTGTTTTTT. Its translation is CAISEGTGGEKLFF.

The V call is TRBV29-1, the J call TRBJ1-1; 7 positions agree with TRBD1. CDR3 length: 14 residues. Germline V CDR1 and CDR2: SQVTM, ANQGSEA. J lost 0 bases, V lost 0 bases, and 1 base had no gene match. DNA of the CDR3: TGCAGCGTTGAAGAGGGACAGCTGAACACTGAAGCTTTCTTT. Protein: CSVEEGQLNTEAFF.

The CDR3 DNA sequence: TGCGCCAGCAGCTTGGGCGGTACCCCATCTGGAAACACCATATATTTT. It codes for CASSLGGTPSGNTIYF. The gene calls are TRBV5-1 and TRBJ1-3; D gene ambiguous. This CDR3 is built from 16 residues. Trimming removed 0 bases at V and 1 base at J, with 11 bases between. Germline V CDR1 and CDR2: SGHRS, YFSETQ.

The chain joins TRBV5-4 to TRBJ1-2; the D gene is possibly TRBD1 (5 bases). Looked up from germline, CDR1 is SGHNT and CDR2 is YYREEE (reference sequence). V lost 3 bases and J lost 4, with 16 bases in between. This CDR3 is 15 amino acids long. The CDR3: CASSSLLNQGYGYTF. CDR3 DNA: TGTGCCAGCAGCTCCCTACTGAACCAGGGCTATGGCTACACCTTC.